Here is one T cell receptor (beta chain) with its context. The antigen remains undetermined. The data are from a study of cytomegalovirus exposure and HLA in healthy donors. Samples came from healthy bone marrow donors. The PCR had 60 Vbeta and 13 Jbeta primers. Clones were read by immunoSEQ multiplex PCR, and TCRdb kept only the in-frame ones, dropping some. The repertoire includes tens of thousands of clones, 55% to 75% of them detected once, and approximately 9.9% sits in the top ten. Study-level points and caveats: Indistinguishable V segments, including TRBV6-2 and TRBV6-3, were excluded. Follow-up analysis seemed to connect common viral pathogens with several of the most significant clusters identified.

Germline V gene lookup returns CDR1 MDHEN and CDR2 SYDVKM. The V gene lost 3 bases and the J gene lost 8 bases, with 13 bases spanning the gap. The CDR3 has 13 amino acids. The clonotype originates from a woman in her thirties in good health and CMV-seronegative. Sequenced sample: PBMCs. The rearrangement uses TRBV28 and TRBJ1-2; D is perhaps TRBD1 (6 bases). The CDR3 bases are TGTGCCAGCAGTTTTAGATACAGGGACGGCTACACCTTC. This gives the protein CASSFRYRDGYTF.